The 23 T cell receptor beta chains listed next were all sequenced from one sample in a study of T cell responses to AZD1222 COVID-19 vaccine. Profiled with immunoSEQ multiplex PCR; TCRdb holds only in-frame clones, not every one. Among about 110,000 clones listed, approximately 87% were seen once. The sequenced sample was peripheral blood, obtained 28 days after the second AZD1222 dose. Every receptor here comes from an adult who received the AZD1222 COVID-19 vaccine.

The chain employs TRBV6-5 and TRBJ2-1; 9 nucleotides line up with TRBD1. Germline-derived CDR1 and CDR2 are MNHEY and SVGAGI. With V trimmed by 6 bases and J by 4 bases, 7 bases remained unmatched. This CDR3 is built from 15 residues. The CDR3 nucleotides read TGTGCCAGCAGACCTACAGGGGGCATGTACAATGAGCAGTTCTTC. It codes for CASRPTGGMYNEQFF.

The rearrangement uses TRBV6-2 or TRBV6-3 and TRBJ2-2; 9 bases match TRBD1. Losses at the gene ends were 5 bases for V and 1 base for J; bases not matched to a gene: 5. The CDR3 runs 16 residues. Germline CDR1 reads MNHEY; CDR2 reads SVGEGT. CDR3: CASSRGTGWNTGELFF. The DNA of the CDR3 is TGTGCCAGCAGTAGGGGGACAGGGTGGAACACCGGGGAGCTGTTTTTT.

CDR3 region: CASSLTGVGRNTEAFF. The CDR3 nucleotides read TGCGCCAGCAGCTTGACAGGGGTCGGTCGAAATACTGAAGCTTTCTTT. J is TRBJ1-1 and V is TRBV5-1; 7 bases agree with TRBD1. The V and J ends lost 1 base and 5 bases, in that order; junction bases with no gene match: 11. CDR1 and CDR2 (germline): SGHRS, YFSETQ. The CDR3 has 16 amino acids.

The V call is TRBV14, the J call TRBJ2-1; 12 positions match TRBD2. CDR3 length: 15 amino acids. Trimming removed 4 bases from V and 7 bases from J; junction bases left unmatched: 5. CDR1 is SGHDN, CDR2 FVKESK, per germline. CDR3 loop: CASSPLAGGENEQFF. The CDR3 nucleotides are TGTGCCAGCAGCCCGCTAGCGGGAGGGGAAAATGAGCAGTTCTTC. Full variable domain (rest looked up from reference TRBV14 and TRBJ2-1): EAGVTQFPSHSVIEKGQTVTLRCDPISGHDNLYWYRRVMGKEIKFLLHFVKESKQDESGMPNNRFLAERTGGTYSTLKVQPAELEDSGVYFCASSPLAGGENEQFFGPGTRLTVL.

The rearrangement uses TRBV4-3 and TRBJ1-4; D may be TRBD1 (6 bases). The CDR3 spans 16 residues. Trimming took off 3 bases at V and 5 bases at J, with 16 bases between the two ends. Germline V gives CDR1 LGHNA, CDR2 YSLEER. The CDR3 spells CASSHGRGQKNEKLFF. The CDR3 DNA sequence: TGCGCCAGCAGCCATGGGCGAGGACAGAAAAATGAAAAACTGTTTTTT.

This chain uses TRBV13 with TRBJ2-1, with 8 positions matching TRBD2. This CDR3 spans 14 amino acids. Germline CDR1 is PRHDT and CDR2 is FYEKMQ (reference sequence). The trim removed 10 bases at V and 6 bases at J, leaving 11 bases unmatched. The CDR3 sequence is CATSVAGGFNEQFF. CDR3 DNA: TGTGCCACCTCGGTGGCGGGGGGCTTCAATGAGCAGTTCTTC.

The chain is built from TRBV7-3 and TRBJ2-1, with D possibly being TRBD2 (5 bases). Trimming shortened V by 2 bases and J by 7 bases, and 9 bases separated the two germline ends. The CDR3 loop spans 13 amino acids. CDR1 is SGHTA and CDR2 is FQGTGA in the germline V gene. The CDR3 DNA reads TGTGCCAGCAGCTTATCCGGAGGAAATGAGCAGTTCTTC. Amino acid sequence: CASSLSGGNEQFF. The variable domain in full, completed from reference TRBV7-3 and TRBJ2-1, reads GAGVSQTPSNKVTEKGKYVELRCDPISGHTALYWYRQSLGQGPEFLIYFQGTGAADDSGLPNDRFFAVRPEGSVSTLKIQRTERGDSAVYLCASSLSGGNEQFFGPGTRLTVL.

V gene TRBV7-9 combines with J gene TRBJ2-7; D ambiguous. The CDR3 covers 11 residues. V was shortened by 5 bases and J by 5 bases, with 7 bases between the two germline ends. The germline V gene has CDR1 SEHNR and CDR2 FQNEAQ (reference sequence). The CDR3 nucleotides read TGTGCCAGCAGCCTTCTAGACGAGCAGTACTTC. This encodes CASSLLDEQYF.

The rearrangement joins TRBV7-9 to TRBJ2-7; 8 bases agree with TRBD1. Losses at the gene ends were 5 bases for V and 1 base for J; bases not matched to a gene: 7. This CDR3 comprises 15 residues. Germline CDR1 SEHNR, CDR2 FQNEAQ (reference sequence). CDR3 region: CASSRRGTGSYEQYF. CDR3 DNA: TGTGCCAGCAGCCGACGCGGGACAGGATCCTACGAGCAGTACTTC.

This clone was detected only once. The identical CDR3 is also encoded by other nucleotide sequences in the sample. The chain couples TRBV5-1 to TRBJ1-2; D ambiguous. Germline CDR1 and CDR2: SGHRS and YFSETQ. The CDR3 covers 12 residues. V dropped 0 bases and J dropped 6 bases, with 6 bases sitting between them. The chain's CDR3 is CASSLGGNGYTF. CDR3 DNA: TGCGCCAGCAGCTTGGGAGGGAATGGCTACACCTTC.

The chain joins TRBV4-1 to TRBJ2-7; perhaps TRBD1 as D (7 bases). Germline V lookup: CDR1 MGHRA, CDR2 YSYEKL. V lost 1 base to trimming and J lost 2 bases, with 12 bases between them. The CDR3 length is 15 residues. The chain's CDR3 is CASSQGGGTAYEQYF. The CDR3 DNA reads as TGCGCCAGCAGCCAAGGAGGAGGGACAGCCTACGAGCAGTACTTC.

The rearrangement joins TRBV30 to TRBJ2-7; 10 nucleotides line up with TRBD2. The junction had 10 bases not matched to a gene; V was cut back by 0 bases and J by 5 bases. There are 16 residues in the CDR3. Looked up from germline, CDR1 is GTSNPN and CDR2 is SVGIG (reference sequence). In DNA, the CDR3 is TGTGCCTGGAGTGTACCGTTGTCTAGCGGGAGAAACGAGCAGTACTTC. Encoded protein: CAWSVPLSSGRNEQYF.

The chain uses TRBV9 and TRBJ2-7, with 7 positions matching TRBD1. The length of the CDR3 is 13 residues. The ends lost 4 bases at V and 3 bases at J; junction bases unmatched: 4. Germline-derived CDR1 and CDR2 are SGDLS and YYNGEE. The CDR3 DNA is TGTGCCAGCAGCCCCCAGGGGGTCTACGAGCAGTACTTC. Translating gives CASSPQGVYEQYF.

The rearrangement joins TRBV5-1 to TRBJ2-3, with no clear D. Per the germline V gene, CDR1 is SGHRS and CDR2 is YFSETQ. The CDR3 covers 12 residues. The V gene lost 2 bases and the J gene lost 6 bases, with 7 bases spanning the gap. In DNA, the CDR3 is TGCGCCAGCAGCTTTAATGAGGATACGCAGTATTTT. As protein: CASSFNEDTQYF. Supplemented by reference TRBV5-1 and TRBJ2-3, the full variable domain reads KAGVTQTPRYLIKTRGQQVTLSCSPISGHRSVSWYQQTPGQGLQFLFEYFSETQRNKGNFPGRFSGRQFSNSRSEMNVSTLELGDSALYLCASSFNEDTQYFGPGTRLTVL.

The chain recombines TRBV7-3 with TRBJ2-2; 7 bases fit TRBD1. The ends lost 5 bases at V and 5 bases at J; junction bases unmatched: 11. Germline CDR1 reads SGHTA; CDR2 reads FQGTGA. CDR3 length equals 16 residues. The CDR3 loop is CASSKLTGTATGELFF. The CDR3 coding sequence is TGTGCCAGCAGCAAGCTTACCGGGACAGCTACCGGGGAGCTGTTTTTT.

The V call is TRBV19, the J call TRBJ1-5, with 8 nucleotides matching TRBD1. Trimming removed 6 bases from V and 1 base from J; junction bases left unmatched: 5. Germline assignment: CDR1 LNHDA and CDR2 SQIVND (reference sequence). This CDR3 comprises 15 residues. CDR3 loop: CASSPDRASNQPQHF. The DNA of the CDR3 is TGTGCCAGTAGCCCGGACAGGGCGAGCAATCAGCCCCAGCATTTT.

The chain employs TRBV9 and TRBJ2-7, with 7 bases that match TRBD2. CDR3 length: 17 residues. V shed 4 bases, J shed 1 base, and the junction held 14 bases outside the gene matches. Germline V gives CDR1 SGDLS, CDR2 YYNGEE. The CDR3 region has the DNA TGTGCCAGCAGCCGTAGTAGGAAGATGGGGGGGTCCTACGAGCAGTACTTC. Residues: CASSRSRKMGGSYEQYF.

The rearrangement links TRBV6-5 to TRBJ2-7; D may be TRBD1 (6 bases). The CDR3 totals 15 residues. Trimming pared 7 bases from V and 6 bases from J, leaving 22 bases between. Per germline, CDR1 MNHEY and CDR2 SVGAGI. This chain's CDR3 is CASNPAGTSSLEQYF. The DNA of the CDR3 is TGTGCCAGCAATCCCGCCGGGACATCGTCCCTCGAGCAGTACTTC.

This sequence joins TRBV2 and TRBJ2-3, with D maybe TRBD2 (6 bases). Trimming took 5 bases from V and 2 from J, leaving 11 bases between them. In germline, CDR1 is SNHLY, CDR2 FYNNEI. The CDR3 has 14 residues. DNA of the CDR3: TGTGCCAGCAGTAAGGGACTTGCCACAGATACGCAGTATTTT. It codes for CASSKGLATDTQYF.

CDR3 protein: CASRGWGYTF. The CDR3 bases are TGTGCCAGCAGGGGCTGGGGCTACACCTTC. The rearrangement joins TRBV2 to TRBJ1-2; the D is unclear. This CDR3 spans 10 amino acids. Trimming cost V 6 bases and J 8 bases, with 7 bases left between them. The germline CDR1 and CDR2 sequences are SNHLY and FYNNEI.

The CDR3 loop is CASSAGTTGTYGYTF. CDR3 in DNA: TGTGCCAGCAGTGCCGGGACGACGGGGACCTATGGCTACACCTTC. The genes are TRBV6-4 and TRBJ1-2; maybe TRBD1 (5 bases). The CDR3 length is 15 residues. V lost 4 bases, J lost 4 bases, and 16 bases lay in between. Per the germline V gene, CDR1 is MRHNA and CDR2 is SNTAGT.

V is TRBV6-5 and J is TRBJ2-1; a weak D match, TRBD2 (6 bases). V lost 0 bases to trimming and J lost 0 bases, with 9 bases between them. CDR1 is MNHEY, CDR2 SVGAGI, per germline. The CDR3 sequence is 16 residues long. The CDR3 DNA sequence: TGTGCCAGCAGTTACTCCAGCGGGTTCTCCTACAATGAGCAGTTCTTC. This encodes CASSYSSGFSYNEQFF.

The rearrangement joins TRBV2 to TRBJ2-2; 7 bases are shared with TRBD1. Germline V gives CDR1 SNHLY, CDR2 FYNNEI. The CDR3 length is 14 residues. Trimming at V came to 7 bases and at J to 4 bases, leaving 6 bases not matched to a gene. CDR3: CASIKGQPTGELFF. In DNA, the CDR3 is TGTGCCAGCATCAAGGGACAGCCCACCGGGGAGCTGTTTTTT.